Listed here are 4 T cell receptor beta chains from one sample, sequenced in a study of beta chain features in type 1 diabetes. The investigators reverse transcribed all of the isolated RNA, so they sequenced expressed TCRB transcripts. The repertoire was sequenced with immunoSEQ multiplex PCR; TCRdb's copy has only in-frame clones and lacks some. The sample holds 600,000 to 650,000 clones; around 16% are singletons and the top ten take more than 0.08%. Sequencing was carried out using naive CD4+ T cells from blood. The receptors shown here come from a man aged 18 to 30 in good health.

This clone was observed a handful of times. The chain employs TRBV9 and TRBJ1-2; 8 bases line up with TRBD1. The V segment lost 0 bases and the J segment 6 bases; nucleotides outside the gene matches: 4. The germline gives CDR1 SGDLS, CDR2 YYNGEE. CDR3 size: 14 residues. In DNA, the CDR3 is TGTGCCAGCAGCGTAGTCGGACAGGGTCATGGCTACACCTTC. Translated, it gives CASSVVGQGHGYTF. Looking up the rest from reference TRBV9 and TRBJ1-2 gives the full variable domain: DSGVTQTPKHLITATGQRVTLRCSPRSGDLSVYWYQQSLDQGLQFLIQYYNGEERAKGNILERFSAQQFPDLHSELNLSSLELGDSALYFCASSVVGQGHGYTFGSGTRLTVV.

Comments on this clone: The sample carries other DNA sequences with the same CDR3. This chain uses TRBV5-1 with TRBJ2-1; 8 nucleotides agree with TRBD1. The V and J ends lost 4 bases and 9 bases, in that order; junction bases with no gene match: 6. Germline V CDR1 and CDR2: SGHRS, YFSETQ. The CDR3 totals 13 residues. The CDR3 here is CASSPDRVGEQFF. In DNA form, the CDR3 reads TGCGCCAGCAGCCCGGACAGGGTGGGTGAGCAGTTCTTC.

Only a few counts were recorded for this clone. The rearrangement uses TRBV7-2 and TRBJ1-5; 9 bases are shared with TRBD1. The CDR3 runs to 14 residues. The junction had 3 bases not matched to a gene; V was cut back by 7 bases and J by 2 bases. Germline CDR1 and CDR2: SGHTA and FQGNSA. CDR3 nucleotides: TGTGCCAGCACCCGGACAGGGGGCAATCAGCCCCAGCATTTT. Protein: CASTRTGGNQPQHF.

The chain combines TRBV10-3 with TRBJ2-3; TRBD1 agrees at 8 bases. The germline gives CDR1 ENHRY, CDR2 SYGVKD. V dropped 6 bases and J dropped 10; count of bases not matched to a gene: 6. The CDR3 spans 12 residues. CDR3: CAIRAGGPPQYF. CDR3 in DNA: TGTGCCATCAGGGCAGGGGGCCCCCCGCAGTATTTT.